A selection of T cell receptor beta chains follows, all from one sample in a study of shared clonotypes between healthy human individuals. TCRdb keeps only in-frame clones here, not all; method: immunoSEQ multiplex PCR. Seen here are about 2.5 million clones, 80% to 95% observed once, and the top ten hold 0.3% to 0.4%. The sequenced sample was naive CD4+ T cells from PBMCs. These receptors originate from a man aged 18 to 35 in good health. Some clones in this sample may be carry-over from other donors' samples. Each CDR3 is given with its conserved first and last residue. Fields, in order: J gene, clone size, D gene, V gene, CDR3 DNA, CDR3 protein. D genes are given only for firm matches. Only some rows state a clone size, as once, few, many or a class for expanded clones.

TRBJ2-7 | - | - | TRBV4-2 | TGTGCCAGCAGCCAAGATAAGACTAGGCTAAACTACGAGCAGTACTTC | CASSQDKTRLNYEQYF
TRBJ2-1 | - | - | TRBV6-6 | TGTGCCAGCAGTTACTCGGGCGACTCCTACAATGAGCAGTTCTTC | CASSYSGDSYNEQFF
TRBJ1-4 | - | - | TRBV5-1 | TGCGCCAGCAGAATGGGAGGAGGTGAAAAACTGTTTTTT | CASRMGGGEKLFF
TRBJ2-7 | - | - | TRBV7-2 | TGTGCCAGCAGTTCTAACAGGGCCCACGAGCAGTACTTC | CASSSNRAHEQYF
TRBJ2-7 | - | TRBD2 | TRBV28 | TGTGCCAGCAGTTTAGGCAAACTAGCGGGACCTATCTACGAGCAGTACTTC | CASSLGKLAGPIYEQYF
TRBJ2-1 | - | TRBD2 | TRBV6-1 | TGTGCCAGCAGTGGACTAGCATTACCTACCTACAATGAGCAGTTCTTC | CASSGLALPTYNEQFF
TRBJ2-3 | - | - | TRBV5-6 | TGTGCCAGCAGCTTGGCCTCGTATGCAGGGAGCACAGATACGCAGTATTTT | CASSLASYAGSTDTQYF
TRBJ1-2 | - | - | TRBV6-1 | TGTGCCAGCACACCCCGCCGGGGCTATGGCTACACCTTC | CASTPRRGYGYTF
TRBJ2-3 | - | TRBD2 | TRBV7-6 | TGTGCCAGCAGCTCGGACGGGAGGGGGACAGATACGCAGTATTTT | CASSSDGRGTDTQYF
TRBJ2-5 | - | TRBD1 | TRBV5-1 | TGCGCCAGCAGCTTGTGGGTAGGGACAGGCGAAGAGACCCAGTACTTC | CASSLWVGTGEETQYF
TRBJ2-7 | - | - | TRBV19 | TGTGCCAGTACCCATTCTATTGGACACGGGACCTACGAGCAGTACTTC | CASTHSIGHGTYEQYF
TRBJ1-5 | - | - | TRBV6-1 | TGTGCCAGCAGTGATAGTGGGACATCTCAGCCCCAGCATTTT | CASSDSGTSQPQHF
TRBJ2-7 | - | - | TRBV28 | TGTGCCAGCTCTTTGATCCTGGACTACGAGCAGTACTTC | CASSLILDYEQYF
TRBJ1-1 | - | - | TRBV6-1 | TGTGCCAGCAGAAGACAGTTTGAAGCTTTCTTT | CASRRQFEAFF
TRBJ2-1 | - | - | TRBV28 | TGTGCCAGCAGTACACAGGGGGGGAAGCGGGAGACTGTCTACAATGAGCAGTTCTTC | CASSTQGGKRETVYNEQFF
TRBJ2-7 | - | - | TRBV7-2 | TGTGCCAGCAGCTTAGGGTCCGCGGGACCTTACTCCTACGAGCAGTACTTC | CASSLGSAGPYSYEQYF
TRBJ2-7 | once | TRBD1 | TRBV5-1 | TGCGCCAGCAGCTTGGGGGACAGGGCCGAGCAGTACTTC | CASSLGDRAEQYF
TRBJ2-2 | - | TRBD2 | TRBV5-1 | TGCGCCACCGGGGCAGCGGGAGACACCGGGGAGCTGTTTTTT | CATGAAGDTGELFF
TRBJ2-3 | - | - | TRBV28 | TGTGCCAGCAGCTGGGTAAACACAGATACGCAGTATTTT | CASSWVNTDTQYF
TRBJ1-5 | - | - | TRBV2 | TGTGCCAGCAGTGAGGGCGAGGCGAGCAATCAGCCCCAGCATTTT | CASSEGEASNQPQHF
TRBJ2-1 | - | - | TRBV18 | TGTGCCAGCTCACCGAGCTCCTACAATGAGCAGTTCTTC | CASSPSSYNEQFF
TRBJ2-7 | - | - | TRBV5-1 | TGCGCCAGCAAGGGTGGCTACGAGCAGTACTTC | CASKGGYEQYF
TRBJ1-2 | - | - | TRBV29-1 | TGCAGCGCTAAAAACGGGGGCTACACCTTC | CSAKNGGYTF
TRBJ1-1 | - | - | TRBV19 | TGTGCCAGTAGTATCGGTCTGGGGCCGGCGGGGGCTTTCTTT | CASSIGLGPAGAFF
TRBJ2-3 | - | - | TRBV28 | TGTGCCAGCAGTACGAGCGTCAGCACAGATACGCAGTATTTT | CASSTSVSTDTQYF
TRBJ2-3 | - | - | TRBV5-1 | TGCGCCAGCAGCTTGCTGGGAGCGGACCTCACAGATACGCAGTATTTT | CASSLLGADLTDTQYF
TRBJ1-1 | - | - | TRBV28 | TGTGCCAGCAGTTTACACGGCAGTATGAACACTGAAGCTTTCTTT | CASSLHGSMNTEAFF
TRBJ2-7 | - | - | TRBV9 | TGTGCCAGCAGCGTAGATAGCAACTCCTACGAGCAGTACTTC | CASSVDSNSYEQYF
TRBJ1-2 | - | - | TRBV6-5 | TGTGCCAGCACCAACTTCGACGGTTTCAGTGGCTACACCTTC | CASTNFDGFSGYTF
TRBJ2-7 | once | TRBD2 | TRBV5-6 | TGTGCCAGCAGCACCATAGCGGGAGCAGCGGACGAGCAGTACTTC | CASSTIAGAADEQYF
TRBJ2-7 | - | TRBD2 | TRBV7-2 | TGTGCCAGCAGCTCATATACAGCGGGAGGGGGCTACGAGCAGTACTTC | CASSSYTAGGGYEQYF
TRBJ1-2 | - | - | TRBV5-1 | TGCGCCAGCAGCTTGGGGACAGACCCCTTTGGCTACACCTTC | CASSLGTDPFGYTF
TRBJ2-1 | - | TRBD2 | TRBV5-1 | TGCGCCAGCAGCAAGGGGACTAGCGGGACCCTGGGGGGTGAGCAGTTCTTC | CASSKGTSGTLGGEQFF
TRBJ2-7 | - | TRBD2 | TRBV11-2 | TGTGCCAGCAGCTTAGTTCGCCGGGAGGGCCCCTCCTACGAGCAGTACTTC | CASSLVRREGPSYEQYF
TRBJ1-5 | - | TRBD1 | TRBV5-8 | TGTGCCAGCAGCTTGAGGTATCAGGGGGCGGATCAGCCCCAGCATTTT | CASSLRYQGADQPQHF
TRBJ1-3 | - | - | TRBV27 | TGTGCCAGCAGCCCCGGGGGTCACGGAAACACCATATATTTT | CASSPGGHGNTIYF
TRBJ1-1 | - | - | TRBV18 | TGTGCCAGCTCAAGAACAGGTGAGCGCACTGAAGCTTTCTTT | CASSRTGERTEAFF
TRBJ2-7 | - | TRBD2 | TRBV5-1 | TGCGCCAGCAGCTTGGTTATTAGCGGGAGGGACGAGCAGTACTTC | CASSLVISGRDEQYF
TRBJ1-2 | - | - | TRBV18 | TGTGCCAGCTCACCAGACAGTTACTATGGCTACACCTTC | CASSPDSYYGYTF
TRBJ2-2 | - | - | TRBV5-1 | TGCGCCAGCAGCCCGAGACTAGATCCCGGGGAGCTGTTTTTT | CASSPRLDPGELFF
TRBJ2-5 | - | TRBD2 | TRBV6-5 | TGTGCCAGCAGTTACAGCGGGAGCGAGACCCAGTACTTC | CASSYSGSETQYF
TRBJ2-7 | - | - | TRBV5-1 | TGCGCCAGCAGAGTGGGGAACTACGAGCAGTACTTC | CASRVGNYEQYF
TRBJ2-7 | - | TRBD2 | TRBV28 | TGTGCCAGCATTAGCGGGAGGGGCCTCGAGCAGTACTTC | CASISGRGLEQYF
TRBJ2-4 | - | - | TRBV7-2 | TGTGCCAGCAGCTTTGGCGGGGCAGGGGATCGTCGTCCCAAAAACATTCAGTACTTC | CASSFGGAGDRRPKNIQYF
TRBJ2-7 | - | TRBD1 | TRBV9 | TGTGCCAGCAGCCTTGGGGGGACAGGGCACTACGAGCAGTACTTC | CASSLGGTGHYEQYF
TRBJ1-3 | - | TRBD1 | TRBV9 | TGTGCCAGCAGCCGACGGGAGGGACAGGGTACTAACACCATATATTTT | CASSRREGQGTNTIYF
TRBJ2-7 | - | TRBD2 | TRBV2 | TGTGCCAGCAGCCTGGGACTAGCGGGGTCCTACGAGCAGTACTTC | CASSLGLAGSYEQYF
TRBJ2-1 | - | TRBD2 | TRBV7-2 | TGTGCCAGCAGCCATAGCGGGTCCAGCTCCTACAATGAGCAGTTCTTC | CASSHSGSSSYNEQFF
TRBJ2-5 | - | - | TRBV5-1 | TGCGCCAGCAGCTCCGGCGCCAAAGAGACCCAGTACTTC | CASSSGAKETQYF